This T cell receptor (beta chain) is drawn from a study of shared clonotypes between healthy human individuals. CD45RO-negative, CCR7-selected cells formed the naive CD8 fraction, which excluded terminally differentiated effector memory CD45RA+ cells. Points from the study as a whole: Rarefaction showed that sequencing of sorted subsets was incomplete (despite large depth).

CDR1 is SEHNR and CDR2 is FQNEAQ in the germline V gene (reference sequence). The CDR3 has 14 residues. With 1 base clipped from V and 4 bases from J, the junction kept 1 base outside the gene matches. As regards this clone: Its antigen is not identified. Other DNA variants within this sample encode the same CDR3.

Only in-frame clones appear in the TCRdb table, and some are missing; sequencing was by immunoSEQ multiplex PCR. The top ten clones hold roughly 1% of a sample with roughly 2 million clones, about 95% of them seen once. The chain links TRBV7-9 to TRBJ1-2; 9 bases map to TRBD1. This receptor was identified in a man aged 18 to 29 in good health. Input material: naive CD8+ T cells sorted from blood. The CDR3 spells CASSLGGQGYGYTF. The CDR3 nucleotides are TGTGCCAGCAGCTTAGGGGGACAGGGCTATGGCTACACCTTC.